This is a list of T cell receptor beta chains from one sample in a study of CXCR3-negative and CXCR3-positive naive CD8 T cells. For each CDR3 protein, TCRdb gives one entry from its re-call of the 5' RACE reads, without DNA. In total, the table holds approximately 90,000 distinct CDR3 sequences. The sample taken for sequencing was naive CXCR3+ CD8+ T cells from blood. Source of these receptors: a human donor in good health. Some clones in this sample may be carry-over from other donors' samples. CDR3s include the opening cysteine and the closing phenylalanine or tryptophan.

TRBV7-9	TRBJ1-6	CASSFGGEVQRALHF
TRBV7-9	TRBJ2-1	CASSLEAGYNEQFF
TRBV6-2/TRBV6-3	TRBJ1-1	CASSYSARGNTEAFF
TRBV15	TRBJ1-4	CATSGRSTTNEKLFF
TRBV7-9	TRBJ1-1	CASSPPTGDYTEAFF
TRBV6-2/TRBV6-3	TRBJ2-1	CASSLWEGRNEQFF
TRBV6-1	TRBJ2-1	CASSEGRFTYNEQFF
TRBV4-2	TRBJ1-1	CASSHWTDSPNTEAFF
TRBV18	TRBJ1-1	CASSPGGEAFF
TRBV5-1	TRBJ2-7	CASSHGLAGDSYEQYF
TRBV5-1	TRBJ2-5	CASSLSRSRDRRETQYF
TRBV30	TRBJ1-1	CAWSQRGGGEAFF
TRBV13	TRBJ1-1	CASSLRSNTEAFF
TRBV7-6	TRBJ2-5	CASSLGYGLEETQYF
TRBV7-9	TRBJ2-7	CASRAGQGNEQYF
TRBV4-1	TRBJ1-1	CASSQVGPVGLNTEAFF
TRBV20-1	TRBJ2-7	CSVTGTESYEQYF
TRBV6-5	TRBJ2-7	CASRRQGSEQYF
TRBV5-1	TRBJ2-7	CASSLRSERQKGEQYF
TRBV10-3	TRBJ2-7	CAISERLAGGSYEQYF
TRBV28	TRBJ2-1	CASSLWMGLAEVDEQFF
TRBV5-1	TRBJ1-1	CASGRQDYTEAFF
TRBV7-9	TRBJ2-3	CASSPLGGSTDTQYF
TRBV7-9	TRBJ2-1	CASRQGYNEQFF
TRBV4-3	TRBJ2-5	CASSPRTSGMMNQETQYF
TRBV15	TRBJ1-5	CATSRGGGSNQPQHF
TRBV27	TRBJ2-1	CASSFSRAPYNEQFF
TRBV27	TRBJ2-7	CASSYGPEGYEQYF
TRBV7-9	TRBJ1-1	CASSHDRGLDTEAFF
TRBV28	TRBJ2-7	CASSWAGSSYEQYF
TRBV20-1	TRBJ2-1	CSASWGTGYNEQFF
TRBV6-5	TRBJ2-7	CATTSGVRVYEQYF
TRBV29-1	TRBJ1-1	CSVDLDNEAFF
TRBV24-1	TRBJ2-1	CATSEAGTENEQFF
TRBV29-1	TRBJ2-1	CSVFPGQGSNEQFF
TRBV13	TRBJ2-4	CASSRRTGEDIQYF
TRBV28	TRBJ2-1	CASSSPGLAGFGEQFF
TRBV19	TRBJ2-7	CASSRGQDYEQYF
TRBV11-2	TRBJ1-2	CASSLLIGTAYGYTF
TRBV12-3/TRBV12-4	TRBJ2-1	CASSSGTVYNEQFF
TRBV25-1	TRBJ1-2	CASRTPDGYTF
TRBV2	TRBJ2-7	CASRATSSYEQYF
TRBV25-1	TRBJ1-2	CASSGNYGYTF
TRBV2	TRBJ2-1	CASSGIGGSDEQFF
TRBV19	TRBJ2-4	CASSIGTSDLIQYF
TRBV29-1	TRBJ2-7	CSVLTGLGEQYF
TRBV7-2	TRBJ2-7	CARNRTGTLTYEQYF
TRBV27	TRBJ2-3	CASSWTIRADTQYF
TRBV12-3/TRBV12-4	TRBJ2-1	CASSLALYGGRTGEQFF
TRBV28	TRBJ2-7	CASSPGLMKYEQYF
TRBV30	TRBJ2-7	CACSDGSYEQYF
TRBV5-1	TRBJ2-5	CASSFPPPGPQNQPQETQYF
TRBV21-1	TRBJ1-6	CASPNGTDSPLHF
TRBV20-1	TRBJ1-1	CSAREDIRIMNTEAFF